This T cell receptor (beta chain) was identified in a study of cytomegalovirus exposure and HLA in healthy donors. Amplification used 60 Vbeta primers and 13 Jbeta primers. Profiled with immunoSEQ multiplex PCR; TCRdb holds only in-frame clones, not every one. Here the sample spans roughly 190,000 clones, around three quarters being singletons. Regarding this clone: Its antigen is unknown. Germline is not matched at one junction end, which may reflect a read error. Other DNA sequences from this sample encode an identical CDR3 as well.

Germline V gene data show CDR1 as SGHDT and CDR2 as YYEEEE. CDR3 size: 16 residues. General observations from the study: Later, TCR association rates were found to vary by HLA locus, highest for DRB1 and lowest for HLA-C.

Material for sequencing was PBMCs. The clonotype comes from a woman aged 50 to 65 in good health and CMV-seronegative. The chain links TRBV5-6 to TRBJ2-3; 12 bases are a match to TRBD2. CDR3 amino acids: CASSSRTSGAADTQYF. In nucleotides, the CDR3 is TGCGCCAGCAGCTCCCGGACTAGCGGGGCGGCAGATACGCAGTATTTT.